This TCR beta chain was captured in a study of CD8 T cells in Susac syndrome. This clonotype has only a few counts. Random hexamers were used to reverse transcribe an amount of about 0.45 to 1 ug RNA. TCR beta CDR3 was amplified by immunoSEQ multiplex PCR. This amplification extended across 54 Vbeta and 13 Jbeta segments. TCRdb redid the calling of the immunoSEQ multiplex PCR reads with MiXCR, one entry per CDR3 protein. The sample includes about 150,000 distinct CDR3 sequences, 90% to 97% of them seen just once. CDR3 size: 12 residues. Germline-derived CDR1 and CDR2 are LGHDT and YNNKEL (reference sequence). The V end was cut by 1 base, the J end by 9 bases, with 7 bases between.

The sequenced material came from CD4+ T cells from PBMCs. This clonotype was obtained from a human donor with Susac syndrome. The chain combines TRBV3-1 with TRBJ2-1; D not resolved. CDR3 nucleotide sequence: TGTGCCAGCAGCCAAGTTGAGGCTGAGCAGTTCTTC. Amino acids: CASSQVEAEQFF.